This TCR beta chain appears in the sequencing data of a study of cytomegalovirus exposure and HLA in healthy donors. Comments on this clone: Its specificity is unknown.

From germline, CDR1 is SGHRS and CDR2 YFSETQ. Deletions cut 4 bases from V and 5 bases from J, with 7 bases between. This CDR3 has 12 amino acids. General observations from the study: For TCR beta chains, V- and J-gene trimming was later linked to a missense DCLRE1C variant. Presence/absence analyses took donor sequencing depth as roughly uniform. Cytomegalovirus-associated TCR beta chains were listed, numbering some 150.

The PCR made use of 60 Vbeta and 13 Jbeta primers. Under the authors' procedure: Approximately 9.9 million shared chains were among the about 80 million unique TCR beta chains that a later analysis counted. Sequencing was performed with immunoSEQ multiplex PCR; in TCRdb, only in-frame clones are kept and a portion is missing. That table is the source of V, J and clone size, and D and trimming were worked out from the DNA. The repertoire consists of about 190,000 clones, with over 70% occurring once and the leading ten covering over 1%. Sequenced sample: PBMCs. The chain joins TRBV5-1 to TRBJ1-5; D gene unclear. The source of this sequence is a man aged 25 to 45 in good health and CMV-seronegative. The CDR3, as DNA: TGCGCCAGCAGCCGAGAGGATCAGCCCCAGCATTTT. It yields the protein CASSREDQPQHF.